The T cell receptor (beta chain) described here comes from a study of OX40 agonist ivuxolimab in advanced cancers. The germline V gene has CDR1 KGHSH and CDR2 LQKENI. The germline V and J ends were trimmed by 2 bases and 3 bases, with 8 bases remaining between them. The CDR3 is 13 amino acids. This clone was found a few times. Sequenced by immunoSEQ multiplex PCR; TCRdb stores in-frame clones only, minus some. Here the sample spans about 110,000 clones, around 90% being singletons. Patients who had autoimmune disease history or got systemic immunosuppression were left out. The sequenced sample was CD4+ or CD8+ T cells sorted from blood, obtained in a trial of the OX40 agonist ivuxolimab. The chain is built from TRBV18 and TRBJ2-7; TRBD1 might be the D (5 bases). The receptor was isolated from an adult with an advanced solid tumor such as melanoma, head and neck, liver or kidney cancer. For the CDR3, the DNA is TGTGCCAGCTCACCAGGCAGGGACTACGAGCAGTACTTC. Amino acid sequence: CASSPGRDYEQYF. The variable domain in full, completed from reference TRBV18 and TRBJ2-7, reads NAGVMQNPRHLVRRRGQEARLRCSPMKGHSHVYWYRQLPEEGLKFMVYLQKENIIDESGMPKERFSAEFPKEGPSILRIQQVVRGDSAAYFCASSPGRDYEQYFGPGTRLTVT.